These 2 T cell receptor beta chains were all obtained from the same sample, sequenced in a study of T cell changes during pregnancy in multiple sclerosis. Measured with immunoSEQ multiplex PCR; TCRdb has only the in-frame clones, and not every one. The repertoire holds under 70,000 clones, with more than 75% as singletons. The sample here was peripheral blood, taken in the second trimester of pregnancy. The receptors were sampled from a female donor with multiple sclerosis, enrolled in a pregnancy study.

The chain carries TRBV7-8 and TRBJ1-5; unclear D gene. There are 13 residues in the CDR3. Germline V CDR1 and CDR2: SGHVS, FQNEAQ. Trimming took off 5 bases at V and 2 bases at J, with 7 bases between the two ends. The CDR3 sequence: CASSPVGNQPQHF. The CDR3 nucleotides are TGTGCCAGCAGCCCGGTTGGCAATCAGCCCCAGCATTTT.

The CDR3 nucleotides read TGCGCCAGCAGCTTTGTCGGGACACCTAATGAAAAACTGTTTTTT. As protein: CASSFVGTPNEKLFF. The chain links TRBV5-1 to TRBJ1-4, with D tentatively TRBD1 (6 bases). Trimming cost V 2 bases and J 3 bases, with 11 bases left between them. CDR1 is SGHRS, CDR2 YFSETQ, per germline. CDR3 length: 15 amino acids.